Below, 21 T cell receptor beta chains from the same sample are listed, as sequenced in a study of early T cells in non-severe SARS-CoV-2 infection (dated by TCRdb to the early 2020s). Library preparation used 5' RACE. The instrument given in TCRdb is NextSeq 500. The public sequencing data were trimmed at Q25 with fastp and processed into clonotypes with MiXCR by TCRdb, which kept only in-frame beta chains. Under each unique CDR3 protein, matching rows form one entry showing the most common genes and DNA. The sample table contains tens of thousands of distinct CDR3 sequences; only one count was recorded for roughly 10% of them. The leading ten clones occupy around 5.8% of the sample. The sequenced sample was whole blood. The receptors were gathered from an adult who was a healthcare worker with PCR-confirmed SARS-CoV-2 infection or an uninfected control (not recorded which).

This clonotype appeared a few times. The chain is built from TRBV29-1 and TRBJ2-7; 8 nucleotides align to TRBD2. The junction had 11 bases not matched to a gene; V was cut back by 4 bases and J by 6 bases. The CDR3 is 14 residues long. The germline V gene has CDR1 SQVTM and CDR2 ANQGSEA. Here the CDR3 DNA reads TGCAGCGTTGGGCGGAACGGGAGGGGAGCCGAGCAGTACTTC. The encoded protein is CSVGRNGRGAEQYF.

There are a few counts of this clonotype. This chain joins TRBV29-1 and TRBJ1-2, with a tentative D call TRBD1 (5 bases). The germline V and J ends were trimmed by 4 bases and 6 bases, with 15 bases remaining between them. CDR1 and CDR2 from the germline V gene are SQVTM and ANQGSEA. This CDR3 has 13 residues. The CDR3 coding sequence is TGCAGCGTTGGAGACAGCCAGCCCGATGGCTACACCTTC. Translation gives CSVGDSQPDGYTF.

This chain joins TRBV20-1 and TRBJ2-1; 7 bases fit TRBD1. Trimming cost V 6 bases and J 1 base; bases outside gene matches: 9. The CDR3 sequence is 15 residues long. The germline gives CDR1 DFQATT, CDR2 SNEGSKA (reference sequence). This CDR3 reads CSAYSGTESYNEQFF. In DNA form, the CDR3 reads TGCAGTGCATACTCGGGGACAGAGTCCTACAATGAGCAGTTCTTC.

This clonotype was seen more than once but under ten times. The chain employs TRBV5-4 and TRBJ2-5, with D possibly called TRBD1 or TRBD2 (5 bases each). V gave up 3 bases and J gave up 1 base, with 13 bases separating them. Looked up from germline, CDR1 is SGHNT and CDR2 is YYREEE (reference sequence). The length of the CDR3 is 15 residues. The CDR3 DNA is TGTGCCAGCAGCTGGACGTCGGGACCCCAAGAGACCCAGTACTTC. Encoded protein: CASSWTSGPQETQYF.

Many counts were recorded for this clonotype. The chain has TRBV27 and TRBJ2-1; unclear D gene. The V and J ends lost 7 bases and 0 bases respectively, with 13 bases between them. The CDR3 has 15 amino acids. CDR1 is MNHEY and CDR2 is SMNVEV in the germline V gene (reference sequence). CDR3 sequence reads: CASIGSLSSYNEQFF. The CDR3 nucleotides are TGTGCCAGCATCGGCTCACTGAGCTCCTACAATGAGCAGTTCTTC.

The V gene is TRBV20-1, the J gene TRBJ2-5; D assignment may be TRBD1 or TRBD2 (5 bases each). Trimming stripped 3 bases from V and 5 bases from J, with 10 bases between. In germline, CDR1 is DFQATT, CDR2 SNEGSKA (reference sequence). The CDR3 spans 12 residues. CDR3 region: CSASIRDETQYF. The CDR3 region has the DNA TGCAGTGCTAGTATTCGGGACGAGACCCAGTACTTC.

The V gene is TRBV7-9, the J gene TRBJ1-2; D gene uncertain. Germline CDR1 is SEHNR and CDR2 is FQNEAQ (reference sequence). There are 16 residues in the CDR3. Between the trimmed V and J ends, which lost 5 bases and 1 base, there was a span of 17 bases. DNA of the CDR3: TGTGCCAGCAGCCTCGGACCTGGTTACAATAACTATGGCTACACCTTC. The encoded protein is CASSLGPGYNNYGYTF.

At least ten counts were recorded for this clonotype. This chain joins TRBV4-1 and TRBJ2-7; D not resolved. Trimming shortened V by 1 base and J by 0 bases, and 4 bases separated the two germline ends. The CDR3 has 13 amino acids. Germline V gene lookup returns CDR1 MGHRA and CDR2 YSYEKL. The CDR3 DNA is TGCGCCAGCAGCCAAGGACCCTCCTACGAGCAGTACTTC. Translating gives CASSQGPSYEQYF.

The chain carries TRBV7-2 and TRBJ2-5; 13 bases line up with TRBD2. V lost 5 bases, J lost 9 bases, and 9 bases stayed unmatched. The CDR3 runs 15 residues. From germline, CDR1 is SGHTA and CDR2 FQGNSA. For the CDR3, the DNA is TGTGCCAGCAGCACCAGGACTAGCGGGGGTGGAGCCCAGTACTTC. Residues: CASSTRTSGGGAQYF.

This clonotype showed up just a few times. The chain links TRBV28 to TRBJ1-4; 7 nucleotides agree with TRBD1. Per germline, CDR1 MDHEN and CDR2 SYDVKM. The CDR3 runs 13 residues. Unmatched junction bases numbered 5, after V lost 8 bases and J lost 5 bases. CDR3 DNA sequence: TGTGCCAGCCGGGACAGAGCGAATGAAAAACTGTTTTTT. Translated: CASRDRANEKLFF.

The V call is TRBV10-3, the J call TRBJ2-5; D may match TRBD1 or TRBD2 (5 bases each). The CDR3 is made up of 14 amino acids. The germline V gene has CDR1 ENHRY and CDR2 SYGVKD. Trimming pared 6 bases from V and 3 bases from J, leaving 14 bases between. CDR3 sequence reads: CAISPGTVKETQYF. CDR3 DNA: TGTGCCATCAGCCCCGGGACGGTAAAAGAGACCCAGTACTTC.

This clonotype was observed a handful of times. The J gene is TRBJ2-1, the V gene TRBV30; 12 bases align to TRBD2. With V trimmed by 3 bases and J by 3 bases, 21 bases remained unmatched. The germline V gene has CDR1 GTSNPN and CDR2 SVGIG (reference sequence). The CDR3 runs 21 residues. The CDR3 sequence is CAWRGGTPGTSGSPRYNEQFF. Written as DNA, the CDR3 is TGTGCCTGGAGAGGAGGGACGCCCGGGACTAGCGGGTCTCCCCGCTACAATGAGCAGTTCTTC.

This clonotype was picked up many times. The chain uses TRBV14 and TRBJ1-2, with D unresolved. The CDR3 is made up of 12 amino acids. Germline CDR1 is SGHDN and CDR2 is FVKESK. Trimming left V 4 bases short and J 2 bases short, with 5 bases between. CDR3 region: CASSPQNYGYTF. In DNA, the CDR3 is TGTGCCAGCAGCCCGCAGAACTATGGCTACACCTTC. The whole variable domain, filled in from reference TRBV14 and TRBJ1-2, reads EAGVTQFPSHSVIEKGQTVTLRCDPISGHDNLYWYRRVMGKEIKFLLHFVKESKQDESGMPNNRFLAERTGGTYSTLKVQPAELEDSGVYFCASSPQNYGYTFGSGTRLTVV.

This clonotype was counted between two and nine times. The chain has TRBV11-2 and TRBJ1-6, with 8 bases fitting TRBD1. Germline V CDR1 and CDR2: SGHAT, FQNNGV. The CDR3 sequence is 16 residues long. Unmatched junction bases numbered 8, after V lost 4 bases and J lost 6 bases. CDR3 sequence: CASSSNGQGLNSPLHF. CDR3 nucleotides: TGTGCCAGCAGCTCTAACGGACAGGGTCTTAATTCACCCCTCCACTTT. Full variable domain (remainder filled in from reference TRBV11-2 and TRBJ1-6): EAGVAQSPRYKIIEKRQSVAFWCNPISGHATLYWYQQILGQGPKLLIQFQNNGVVDDSQLPKDRFSAERLKGVDSTLKIQPAKLEDSAVYLCASSSNGQGLNSPLHFGNGTRLTVT.

V usage is TRBV2 and J usage is TRBJ2-5, with TRBD2 as a possible D gene (6 bases). The CDR3 has 14 amino acids. Trimming took 7 bases from V and 2 from J, leaving 14 bases between them. The germline CDR1 and CDR2 sequences are SNHLY and FYNNEI. The CDR3 is CASIGGVEQETQYF. The CDR3 region has the DNA TGTGCCAGCATCGGGGGAGTGGAACAAGAGACCCAGTACTTC. The whole variable domain, filled in from reference TRBV2 and TRBJ2-5, reads EPEVTQTPSHQVTQMGQEVILRCVPISNHLYFYWYRQILGQKVEFLVSFYNNEISEKSEIFDDQFSVERPDGSNFTLKIRSTKLEDSAMYFCASIGGVEQETQYFGPGTRLLVL.

This clonotype was counted only a few times. The J gene is TRBJ1-2, the V gene TRBV12-3 or TRBV12-4; TRBD1 agrees at 9 bases. V was pared by 5 bases and J by 4 bases, with 5 bases of the junction left unmatched. The length of the CDR3 is 14 residues. This CDR3 is CASSKGQGGYGYTF. The DNA for the CDR3 is TGTGCCAGCAGTAAGGGACAGGGAGGCTATGGCTACACCTTC.

The chain employs TRBV6-1 and TRBJ2-3, with D perhaps TRBD1 (5 bases). The CDR3 spans 15 residues. Germline-derived CDR1 and CDR2 are MNHNS and SASEGT. V dropped 11 bases and J dropped 4 bases, with 22 bases sitting between them. CDR3 DNA sequence: TGTGCCGCACTCAAACTTCTGGGGCAGTCAGATACGCAGTATTTT. Its protein product is CAALKLLGQSDTQYF.

This clonotype was picked up many times. The chain combines TRBV6-5 with TRBJ2-3, with a possible D match to TRBD1 (5 bases). The CDR3 length is 15 residues. The germline V gene encodes CDR1 MNHEY and CDR2 SVGAGI. V was cut by 6 bases and J by 1 base, with 14 bases left in between. CDR3 DNA: TGTGCCAGCAGACCAAGGACACTTGGCACAGATACGCAGTATTTT. Amino acid sequence: CASRPRTLGTDTQYF.

This clonotype was picked up a small number of times. The chain carries TRBV28 and TRBJ2-7; 16 bases line up with TRBD2. The ends lost 4 bases at V and 0 bases at J; junction bases unmatched: 6. CDR3 length equals 18 residues. Germline V gene lookup returns CDR1 MDHEN and CDR2 SYDVKM. CDR3 nucleotide sequence: TGTGCCAGCAGTTCCCTGGGACTAGCGGGAGGGAGCTCCTACGAGCAGTACTTC. This translates into CASSSLGLAGGSSYEQYF.

This clonotype was seen at least ten times. The genes are TRBV12-3 or TRBV12-4 and TRBJ1-5; no clear D. V was pared by 3 bases and J by 7 bases, with 13 bases between. CDR3 length equals 14 residues. CDR3 DNA sequence: TGTGCCAGCAGTTTCACGAAGGCGGGGCAGCCCCAGCATTTT. It translates to CASSFTKAGQPQHF.

The sample holds many counts of this clonotype. The gene calls are TRBV10-1 and TRBJ1-1; D is ambiguous. CDR3 length equals 13 residues. From germline, CDR1 is WNHNN and CDR2 SYGVQD (reference sequence). Trimming shortened V by 6 bases and J by 0 bases, and 8 bases separated the two germline ends. The CDR3 coding sequence is TGCGCCAGCAGGCAAAGCATGAACACTGAAGCTTTCTTT. Its translation: CASRQSMNTEAFF.